This T cell receptor beta chain was found in a study of early T cells in non-severe SARS-CoV-2 infection (dated by TCRdb to the early 2020s). A note on the overall study: Because TCR sequencing relied on bulk RNA taken from unsorted whole blood, pairing of alpha and beta chains was not possible.

Study-level results and caveats: VDJdb matching was skewed toward anti-spike CD8 responses, so virus-specific expansions were likely underestimated and private and CD4 specificities were missed.

Receptor amplification or capture employed 5' RACE. Instrument used: NextSeq 500. The TCR library protocol attached unique molecular identifiers to individual cDNA molecules to correct for sequencing error and PCR bias. TCR alpha and beta chains were both sequenced, and the abundances of alpha and beta sequences in each sample were closely correlated with each other. On the authors' methods: Decombinator V4 was used to annotate TCR sequences for V gene, J gene and CDR3. TCRs were defined as expanded if a significant change between any two time points was detected under a Poisson model with p below 0.0001. Abundances of TCRs were expressed as counts per million after normalisation to the total number of TCRs sequenced in each sample. MAIT TCRs were defined by TRAV1-2 paired with TRAJ12, TRAJ20 or TRAJ33, and iNKT TCRs by TRAV10 paired with TRAJ18. VDJdb, accessed on 1 November 2021, was searched for TCRs annotated for CMV, EBV and SARS-CoV-2, and TCRs annotated for more than one antigen were excluded. In-frame beta chains were kept once TCRdb had trimmed the public reads at Q25 with fastp and called clones with MiXCR. Every distinct CDR3 protein forms one entry, paired with its most common genes and DNA. TCRdb, not the original authors, processed these V and J calls. In this sample the table shows about 32,000 distinct CDR3 sequences, approximately 5.6% of which occur a single time. Of the sample, around 3.7% falls within the top ten clones.

The germline V gene sets CDR1 to SNHLY and CDR2 to FYNNEI. V loses 7 bases, J loses 7 bases, and the germline ends lie 10 bases apart. The CDR3 covers 11 residues, taking in both the cysteine and the phenylalanine. The CDR3 DNA has 33 bases and is translated from base 1. This was a case-control study nested in a cohort of healthcare workers in London, UK, who had nasopharyngeal swab PCR tests and blood samples taken every week. Healthcare workers were recruited during the week of the UK lockdown, between 23 and 31 March 2020, and followed weekly for up to roughly 15 weeks. This clonotype turned up a few times. It lacks a known antigen. No qualities accompany the bases; no much larger clone lies one base away.

This sequence was found in an adult who was a healthcare worker with PCR-confirmed SARS-CoV-2 infection or an uninfected control (not recorded which). Sequencing input: whole blood. Recombination connected TRBV2 to TRBJ2-5; tentative D gene TRBD2, with 6 bases matching. CDR3 region: CASKEEGTQYF. The DNA sequence is as follows: TGTGCCAGCAAGGAGGAGGGGACCCAGTACTTC.